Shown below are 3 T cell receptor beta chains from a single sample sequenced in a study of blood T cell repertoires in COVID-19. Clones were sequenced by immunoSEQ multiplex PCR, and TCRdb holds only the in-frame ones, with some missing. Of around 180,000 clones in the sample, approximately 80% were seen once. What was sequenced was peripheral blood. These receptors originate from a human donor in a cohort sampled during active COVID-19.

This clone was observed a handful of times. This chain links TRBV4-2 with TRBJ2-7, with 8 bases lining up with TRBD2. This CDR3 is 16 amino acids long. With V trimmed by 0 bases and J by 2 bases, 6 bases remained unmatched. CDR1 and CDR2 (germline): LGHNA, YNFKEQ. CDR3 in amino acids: CASSQDLGSGAYEQYF. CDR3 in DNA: TGTGCCAGCAGCCAAGATTTGGGTAGCGGGGCCTACGAGCAGTACTTC.

CDR3 sequence reads: CASSPLRGGPKDEQFF. The DNA of the CDR3 is TGTGCCAGCAGCCCTCTGAGGGGGGGGCCTAAAGATGAGCAGTTCTTC. The chain carries TRBV9 and TRBJ2-1, with D possibly being TRBD2 (7 bases). Germline assignment: CDR1 SGDLS and CDR2 YYNGEE. V lost 4 bases and J lost 8, with 22 bases in between. This CDR3 contains 16 residues.

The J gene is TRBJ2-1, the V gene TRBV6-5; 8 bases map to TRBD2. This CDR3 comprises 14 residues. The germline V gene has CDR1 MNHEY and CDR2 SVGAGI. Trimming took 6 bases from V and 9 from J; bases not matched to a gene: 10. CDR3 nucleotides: TGTGCCAGCAGCGGTAGCGGGGCCTTCGGTGAGCAGTTCTTC. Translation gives CASSGSGAFGEQFF.